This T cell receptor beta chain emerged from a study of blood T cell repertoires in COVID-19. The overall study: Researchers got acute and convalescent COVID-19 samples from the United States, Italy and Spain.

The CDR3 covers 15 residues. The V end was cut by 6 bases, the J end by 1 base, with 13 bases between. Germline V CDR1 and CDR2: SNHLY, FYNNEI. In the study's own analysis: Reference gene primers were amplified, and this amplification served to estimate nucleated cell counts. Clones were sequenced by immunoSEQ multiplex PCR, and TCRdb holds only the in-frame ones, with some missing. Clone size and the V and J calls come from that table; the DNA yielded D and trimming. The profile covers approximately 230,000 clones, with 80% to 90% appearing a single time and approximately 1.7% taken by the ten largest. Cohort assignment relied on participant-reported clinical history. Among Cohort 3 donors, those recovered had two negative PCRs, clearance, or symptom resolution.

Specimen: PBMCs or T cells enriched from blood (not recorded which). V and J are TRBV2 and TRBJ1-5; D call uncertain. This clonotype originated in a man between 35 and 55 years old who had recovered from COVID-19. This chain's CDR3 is CASRAGGLSNQPQHF. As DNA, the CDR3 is TGTGCCAGCAGAGCGGGAGGGTTGAGCAATCAGCCCCAGCATTTT.